This record looks at one TCR beta chain sequence and its context. Antigen unknown. TCRdb's table, derived via immunoSEQ multiplex PCR, lists solely in-frame clones and lacks some. Of 1.6 million or so clones in the sample, approximately 97% were seen once. This sample stems from a study of shared clonotypes between healthy human individuals. Study-wide results and limits: Clonotypes which were not shared had lower generation probabilities than clonotypes that all four donors shared.

The clonotype comes from a man aged 30 to 39 in good health. The sample consisted of naive CD4+ T cells sorted from blood. The subset was: CD45RA+ positively selected.

The CDR3 DNA reads as TGTGCCAGCAGCTTGGGGGTAACCGGAAACACCATATATTTT. This encodes CASSLGVTGNTIYF. This chain uses TRBV11-2 with TRBJ1-3; TRBD1 might be the D (5 bases). The V gene's germline CDR1 is SGHAT and CDR2 FQNNGV. V was cut by 3 bases and J by 4 bases, with 10 bases left in between. This CDR3 has 14 amino acids.